Following are 3 T cell receptor beta chains from one sample sequenced in a study of early T cells in non-severe SARS-CoV-2 infection. TCRdb re-derived calls from the 5' RACE reads in MiXCR, one entry per CDR3 protein. The repertoire has about 55,000 distinct CDR3 sequences, around 14% of them found once; the top ten carry less than 12%. The source was whole blood, collected at baseline. The receptor source for this set is an adult who was a healthcare worker with PCR-confirmed SARS-CoV-2 infection or an uninfected control (not recorded which).

V is TRBV21-1 and J is TRBJ1-1. TRBV21-1 is a recognized pseudogene. The CDR3 has 13 residues. The CDR3 loop reads CASSKGRFPEAFF. The CDR3 nucleotides are TGTGCCAGCAGCAAAGGGAGATTCCCTGAAGCTTTCTTT.

The V gene is TRBV11-2, the J gene TRBJ1-1, with D possibly TRBD1 on 5 matching bases. Per the germline V gene, CDR1 is SGHAT and CDR2 is FQNNGV. The CDR3 sequence is 17 residues long. V lost 1 base and J 1 base, leaving 16 bases between the germline ends. Written as DNA, the CDR3 is TGTGCCAGCAGCTTAGTCCCAGGGCGAATTGGGAACACTGAAGCTTTCTTT. Its protein is CASSLVPGRIGNTEAFF.

This clonotype was found a few times. V usage is TRBV11-1 and J usage is TRBJ2-3, with 8 bases aligning to TRBD2. The germline V gene has CDR1 SGHAT and CDR2 FQDESV (reference sequence). V lost 5 bases, J lost 5 bases, and 6 bases stayed unmatched. The CDR3 runs 14 residues. This CDR3 is CASSQLRGGDTQYF. As DNA, the CDR3 is TGTGCCAGCAGCCAACTCCGGGGGGGAGATACGCAGTATTTT.